This T cell receptor (beta chain) is from a study of cytomegalovirus exposure and HLA in healthy donors. Study conclusions and caveats: A later look showed TCR association rates differing by HLA locus, highest for DRB1 and lowest for HLA-C. From TCR beta sequences, most subjects' HLA-A and HLA-B alleles were reportedly predicted accurately.

Germline V CDR1 and CDR2: SGHDT, YYEEEE. CDR3 length equals 17 residues. J gave up 4 bases and V 1 base, and 9 bases lay outside the gene matches. With 60 Vbeta and 13 Jbeta primers, the PCR was carried out. Data came from immunoSEQ multiplex PCR; TCRdb stores just in-frame clones and leaves some out. Among under 200,000 clones, 60% to 75% were seen once, and the ten largest hold 2.5% to 3%. In the case of this clone: Its target is unknown.

The receptor was isolated from a woman between 50 and 59 years old in good health and CMV-seropositive. Sample: PBMCs. V is TRBV5-6 and J is TRBJ2-3, with 10 positions matching TRBD2. The CDR3 sequence is CASSLFGAGGPSDTQYF. For the CDR3, the DNA is TGTGCCAGCAGCTTGTTCGGAGCGGGGGGGCCATCAGATACGCAGTATTTT.